The rows below give T cell receptor beta chains drawn from one sample of a study of vaccination and CD4 T cells after COVID-19. MiXCR, applied by TCRdb to the PCR reads, yields one record per CDR3 protein. There are roughly 20,000 distinct CDR3 sequences in the sample; 80% occur only once, and about 18% lies in the top ten. Antigens for these TCRs are unknown. The source was CD4+ T cells from blood, cultured in vitro, collected after SARS-CoV-2 vaccination. Receptors originate from a human donor who received a COVID-19 vaccine. CDR3s include the opening cysteine and the closing phenylalanine or tryptophan. The D gene is left open where the match is weak. Part of the rows lack a size; the others show once, few, many or a class for expanded clones.

D	J	V	size	CDR3
-	TRBJ2-5	TRBV2	-	CASSEGIETQYF
-	TRBJ1-6	TRBV6-2/TRBV6-3	-	CASTYGEGNGNSPLHF
-	TRBJ2-5	TRBV20-1	-	CSASGGRETQYF
-	TRBJ1-2	TRBV19	-	CASYTWAEEYGYTF
TRBD2	TRBJ2-3	TRBV30	-	CAWSRSGGADTQYF
-	TRBJ1-2	TRBV30	-	CAWSGLSYGYTF
TRBD1	TRBJ1-2	TRBV20-1	-	CSAVGQGTYGYTF
-	TRBJ2-3	TRBV20-1	-	CSAGTSTDTQYF
TRBD1	TRBJ2-7	TRBV7-2	-	CASSLEGTGYDEQYF
-	TRBJ2-3	TRBV20-1	-	CSAEGKWGRTDTQYF
-	TRBJ2-7	TRBV5-1	-	CASSLGVNSEQYF
TRBD1	TRBJ1-6	TRBV7-8	few	CASSSDRAGGSPLHF
-	TRBJ1-2	TRBV6-1	-	CASSVQGDGYTF
TRBD1	TRBJ1-2	TRBV19	-	CASSRGQGATNYGYTF
-	TRBJ1-5	TRBV6-4	-	CASSDGPNQPQHF
-	TRBJ2-7	TRBV12-5	-	CASGFGQSSYEQYF
-	TRBJ2-3	TRBV7-2	once	CASSLGSGDTQYF
-	TRBJ2-7	TRBV29-1	-	CSGGHNNYEQYF
-	TRBJ1-6	TRBV21-1	-	CASSKRGRESPLHF
TRBD2	TRBJ2-3	TRBV20-1	-	CSAQTSGVADTQYF
-	TRBJ2-4	TRBV20-1	-	CSAHRAAHKNIQYF
-	TRBJ1-2	TRBV5-4	-	CASSLVTANYGYTF
TRBD1	TRBJ2-2	TRBV6-1	-	CASTRGQGGNTGELFF
-	TRBJ1-1	TRBV6-1	-	CASREWDTEAFF
-	TRBJ1-1	TRBV11-3	once	CASSLEGRPNTEAFF
TRBD2	TRBJ2-2	TRBV19	-	CASSMMGGDGELFF
TRBD2	TRBJ2-3	TRBV15	-	CATSRDRSRGGRGDTQYF
TRBD2	TRBJ2-5	TRBV11-2	-	CASSPNAGTSGGGLRETQYF
-	TRBJ1-5	TRBV20-1	-	CSAGDYSNQPQHF
TRBD1	TRBJ1-6	TRBV15	-	CATSRADRGDSPLHF
-	TRBJ1-6	TRBV10-1	-	CASSNFGDSPLHF
TRBD1	TRBJ1-1	TRBV7-8	once	CASSVDREANTEAFF
-	TRBJ2-7	TRBV10-2	-	CASSGDREVYEQYF
TRBD1	TRBJ1-1	TRBV20-1	-	CSARRGQDTEAFF
-	TRBJ1-2	TRBV2	-	CASSVTDGGTGYTF
TRBD1	TRBJ2-2	TRBV6-1	once	CASSHGTGGGTGELFF
-	TRBJ1-1	TRBV18	-	CASSRQTGITEAFF
-	TRBJ1-5	TRBV19	-	CAATGVGGNQPQHF
TRBD1	TRBJ1-2	TRBV15	-	CATTYGDRVPFTF
-	TRBJ1-5	TRBV2	-	CASSQGPQSNQPQHF
TRBD1	TRBJ1-4	TRBV7-2	once	CASSPGQSNEKLFF
-	TRBJ1-1	TRBV6-1	once	CASRGQSPRNTEAFF
-	TRBJ1-1	TRBV30	-	CALSANTEAFF
TRBD2	TRBJ2-7	TRBV6-5	-	CASSYQTSGVAYEQYF
-	TRBJ1-1	TRBV6-1	-	CASPSEAGVAFF
TRBD1	TRBJ2-2	TRBV24-1	few	CATSDPRQGTTGELFF